These 20 T cell receptor beta chains came from one sample sequenced in a study of cytomegalovirus exposure and HLA in healthy donors. PCR amplification relied on 60 Vbeta primers (plus 13 Jbeta primers). Using immunoSEQ multiplex PCR, the repertoire was profiled, and TCRdb retains in-frame clones only, with some absent. The sample has 180,000 or so clones, 9.5% seen once. Material: PBMCs. The receptors derive from a woman aged 25 to 39 in good health and CMV-seropositive.

This clone was recorded a few times. The chain combines TRBV6-1 with TRBJ2-7, with 9 bases matching TRBD1. V trimming: 6 bases; J trimming: 4 bases; junction bases outside the gene matches: 7. Germline loops: CDR1 MNHNS, CDR2 SASEGT. CDR3 length equals 14 residues. Here the CDR3 DNA reads TGTGCCAGCAGCCTGGACAGGGGTATTTACGAGCAGTACTTC. Protein sequence: CASSLDRGIYEQYF.

V is TRBV5-4 and J is TRBJ2-7, with TRBD1 as a possible D gene (8 bases). CDR1 and CDR2 from the germline V gene are SGHNT and YYREEE (reference sequence). The CDR3 sequence is 15 residues long. The ends were cut back, 2 bases at V and 1 base at J, with 13 bases in the middle. The CDR3 loop reads CASSLTGGGSYEQYF. CDR3 DNA sequence: TGTGCCAGCAGCTTAACAGGGGGAGGGTCCTACGAGCAGTACTTC. Looking up the rest from reference TRBV5-4 and TRBJ2-7 gives the full variable domain: ETGVTQSPTHLIKTRGQQVTLRCSSQSGHNTVSWYQQALGQGPQFIFQYYREEENGRGNFPPRFSGLQFPNYSSELNVNALELDDSALYLCASSLTGGGSYEQYFGPGTRLTVT.

This clone was seen more than once but under ten times. This chain joins TRBV6-1 and TRBJ2-7, with TRBD1 as a possible D gene (6 bases). Trimming stripped 6 bases from V and 0 bases from J, with 15 bases between. Germline V gene data show CDR1 as MNHNS and CDR2 as SASEGT. The CDR3 sequence is 15 residues long. CDR3 loop: CASRQGLGSSYEQYF. CDR3 bases: TGTGCCAGCAGACAGGGCCTTGGTAGCTCCTACGAGCAGTACTTC.

This clone turned up a few times. The chain combines TRBV15 with TRBJ2-7, with D hard to call. Trimming removed 1 base at V and 3 bases at J, with 16 bases between. CDR1 is LNHNV and CDR2 is YYDKDF in the germline V gene (reference sequence). The CDR3 has 16 amino acids. CDR3 nucleotides: TGTGCCACCAGCAGAGGGCCCGAACGCGGCTACTACGAGCAGTACTTC. Residues: CATSRGPERGYYEQYF.

This chain joins TRBV29-1 and TRBJ1-2; 7 nucleotides line up with TRBD1. The germline V gene encodes CDR1 SQVTM and CDR2 ANQGSEA. The CDR3 covers 13 residues. Trimming took 0 bases from V and 9 from J; bases not matched to a gene: 7. The CDR3 nucleotides read TGCAGCGTTGAAGATCGTCCAGGGGGAAGCTACACCTTC. Amino acid sequence: CSVEDRPGGSYTF.

This clone was counted between two and nine times. The chain couples TRBV6-5 to TRBJ2-1; the match to TRBD2 covers 7 bases. CDR3 size: 15 residues. Germline V CDR1 and CDR2: MNHEY, SVGAGI. J lost 7 bases, V lost 10 bases, and 16 bases had no gene match. The CDR3 bases are TGTGCCACAAACCCTCCGGGGGGAGAAGGAAATGAGCAGTTCTTC. Its translation is CATNPPGGEGNEQFF.

This clone appeared a few times. This chain joins TRBV6-6 and TRBJ2-5; D is possibly TRBD2 (5 bases). This CDR3 spans 16 amino acids. Per the germline V gene, CDR1 is MNHNY and CDR2 is SVGAGI (reference sequence). V dropped 7 bases and J dropped 1 base, with 19 bases sitting between them. The CDR3 region is CASTKGASRIQETQYF. CDR3 DNA: TGTGCCAGCACCAAGGGAGCTAGCCGTATCCAAGAGACCCAGTACTTC.

The gene calls are TRBV5-4 and TRBJ2-5, with TRBD1 matching over 9 bases. Germline trimming cut 3 bases from V and 6 bases from J; bases unmatched to any gene: 9. The CDR3 is 15 amino acids. Germline CDR1 is SGHNT and CDR2 is YYREEE (reference sequence). The CDR3 nucleotides read TGTGCCAGCAGCTCTGACAGGGGGTTAATGCAGACCCAGTACTTC. This encodes CASSSDRGLMQTQYF.

V is TRBV4-1 and J is TRBJ2-1, with 12 bases that match TRBD2. The CDR3 is 16 amino acids. The V and J ends lost 3 bases and 10 bases, in that order; junction bases with no gene match: 10. Per germline, CDR1 MGHRA and CDR2 YSYEKL. CDR3 coding DNA: TGCGCCAGCAGCCAGACTTCGGCTAGCGGGAGGGGGGAGCAGTTCTTC. It encodes CASSQTSASGRGEQFF.

This clone was seen a few times. The chain recombines TRBV5-4 with TRBJ2-7, with 9 bases that match TRBD1. Germline V lookup: CDR1 SGHNT, CDR2 YYREEE (reference sequence). The CDR3 is 14 residues long. The junction had 3 bases not matched to a gene; V was cut back by 2 bases and J by 3 bases. The CDR3 nucleotides read TGTGCCAGCAGCTTTGGACAGGGGAACTACGAGCAGTACTTC. Protein: CASSFGQGNYEQYF.

The V gene is TRBV5-1, the J gene TRBJ2-3, with 8 bases fitting TRBD2. The CDR3 consists of 17 residues. V trimming: 0 bases; J trimming: 0 bases; junction bases outside the gene matches: 6. Per the germline V gene, CDR1 is SGHRS and CDR2 is YFSETQ. The CDR3 region is CASSLGPSGLSTDTQYF. The CDR3 nucleotides read TGCGCCAGCAGCTTGGGGCCTAGCGGGCTGAGCACAGATACGCAGTATTTT.

The chain couples TRBV7-3 to TRBJ2-1; possible D gene TRBD1, 6 bases. V gave up 5 bases and J gave up 3 bases, with 14 bases separating them. This CDR3 region has 15 residues. Germline V lookup: CDR1 SGHTA, CDR2 FQGTGA. The CDR3 sequence is CASSQDGTYYNEQFF. The CDR3 DNA sequence: TGTGCCAGCAGCCAGGACGGGACATACTACAATGAGCAGTTCTTC.

This clone was seen more than once but under ten times. V and J are TRBV6-1 and TRBJ2-2; D uncertain. CDR1 and CDR2 (germline): MNHNS, SASEGT. Trimming removed 8 bases from V and 2 bases from J, with 12 bases in between. The CDR3 contains 14 residues. The CDR3 DNA reads as TGTGCCAGCCCTCGCACTCTTAACACCGGGGAGCTGTTTTTT. This translates into CASPRTLNTGELFF.

In this sample, this clone turned up a few times. This chain joins TRBV27 and TRBJ2-1, with a possible D match to TRBD1 (5 bases). This CDR3 has 15 amino acids. Between the trimmed V and J ends, which lost 10 bases and 3 bases, there was a span of 19 bases. Germline V lookup: CDR1 MNHEY, CDR2 SMNVEV (reference sequence). CDR3 DNA: TGTGCCACCCTTTTGGTAGGGGCCGGCTACAATGAGCAGTTCTTC. Its protein product is CATLLVGAGYNEQFF.

This clone occurred a few times. J is TRBJ1-5 and V is TRBV6-1, with a possible D match to TRBD1 (6 bases). CDR1 is MNHNS, CDR2 SASEGT, per germline. The V and J ends lost 4 bases and 2 bases respectively, with 15 bases between them. The CDR3 extends over 16 amino acids. This CDR3 is CASSAQGKRGNQPQHF. DNA of the CDR3: TGTGCCAGCAGTGCGCAGGGGAAACGGGGCAATCAGCCCCAGCATTTT.

J is TRBJ1-2 and V is TRBV10-3; TRBD1 aligns across 9 bases. CDR3 length: 17 amino acids. Germline-derived CDR1 and CDR2 are ENHRY and SYGVKD. Losses at the gene ends were 10 bases for V and 5 bases for J; bases not matched to a gene: 20. In DNA form, the CDR3 reads TGTGCCACCCGCGGTCCGAACCGGGACAGGGAGCGATATGGCTACACCTTC. This translates into CATRGPNRDRERYGYTF.

This clone was seen a few times. The J gene is TRBJ1-4, the V gene TRBV5-1; 7 bases agree with TRBD1. The germline gives CDR1 SGHRS, CDR2 YFSETQ. Trimming at V came to 0 bases and at J to 5 bases, leaving 10 bases not matched to a gene. The CDR3 totals 17 residues. This chain's CDR3 is CASSLGGRTGLNEKLFF. The DNA for the CDR3 is TGCGCCAGCAGCTTGGGCGGGCGGACAGGCTTAAATGAAAAACTGTTTTTT.

At least ten counts were recorded for this clone. The chain has TRBV27 and TRBJ1-5; tentatively, D is TRBD1 (6 bases). The germline V gene encodes CDR1 MNHEY and CDR2 SMNVEV (reference sequence). The CDR3 sequence is 13 residues long. The ends were cut back, 4 bases at V and 3 bases at J, with 7 bases in the middle. The CDR3 spells CASSWDINQPQHF. CDR3 DNA sequence: TGTGCCAGCAGTTGGGACATCAATCAGCCCCAGCATTTT.

The chain employs TRBV5-5 and TRBJ1-5; possible D gene TRBD1, 6 bases. This CDR3 comprises 13 residues. Germline V gene lookup returns CDR1 SGHKS and CDR2 YYEKEE (reference sequence). The V gene lost 5 bases and the J gene lost 4 bases, with 10 bases spanning the gap. The CDR3 DNA reads as TGTGCCAGCAGTTTACAGGGAAATCAGCCCCAGCATTTT. It translates to CASSLQGNQPQHF.

The J gene is TRBJ2-1, the V gene TRBV9; 7 bases align to TRBD2. CDR3 length equals 16 residues. Trimming removed 4 bases from V and 2 bases from J; junction bases left unmatched: 9. Germline V gives CDR1 SGDLS, CDR2 YYNGEE. CDR3: CASSRQASGTYNEQFF. CDR3 in DNA: TGTGCCAGCAGCAGGCAGGCTAGCGGAACCTACAATGAGCAGTTCTTC.